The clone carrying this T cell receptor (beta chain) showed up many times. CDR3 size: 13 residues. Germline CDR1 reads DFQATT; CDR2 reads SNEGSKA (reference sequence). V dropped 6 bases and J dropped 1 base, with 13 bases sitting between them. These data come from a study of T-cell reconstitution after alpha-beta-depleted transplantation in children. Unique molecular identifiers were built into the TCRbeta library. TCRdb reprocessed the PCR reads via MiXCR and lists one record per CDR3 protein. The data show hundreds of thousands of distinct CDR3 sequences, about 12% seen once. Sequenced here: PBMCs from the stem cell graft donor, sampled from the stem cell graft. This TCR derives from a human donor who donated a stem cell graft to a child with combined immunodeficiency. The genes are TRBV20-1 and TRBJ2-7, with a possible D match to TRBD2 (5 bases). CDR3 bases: TGCAGTGCCTACGGGATTCCTTCCTACGAGCAGTACTTC. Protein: CSAYGIPSYEQYF.